This T cell receptor beta chain was identified during a study of kidney transplant recipient with SARS-CoV-2 infection. Germline V gives CDR1 KGHDR, CDR2 SFDVKD. Trimming removed 6 bases from V and 4 bases from J, with 23 bases in between. There are 17 residues in the CDR3. This clonotype was counted many times. TCRdb re-called the reads through MiXCR, storing one row per CDR3 protein. The sample yields 200,000 to 300,000 distinct CDR3 sequences, more than 25% seen once. The TCR comes from a male patient aged 30 to 39 who had COVID-19 and was a kidney transplant recipient. Some T cells here may be from the graft donor. The rearrangement links TRBV24-1 to TRBJ1-2; D gene unclear. Sequences were derived from a blood sample, sampled at baseline and between days 110 and 120 from a kidney transplant recipient. This CDR3 is CATSRLSSTRKTYGYTF. In DNA, the CDR3 is TGTGCCACCAGTCGCTTGTCTAGTACCAGAAAGACCTATGGCTACACCTTC.